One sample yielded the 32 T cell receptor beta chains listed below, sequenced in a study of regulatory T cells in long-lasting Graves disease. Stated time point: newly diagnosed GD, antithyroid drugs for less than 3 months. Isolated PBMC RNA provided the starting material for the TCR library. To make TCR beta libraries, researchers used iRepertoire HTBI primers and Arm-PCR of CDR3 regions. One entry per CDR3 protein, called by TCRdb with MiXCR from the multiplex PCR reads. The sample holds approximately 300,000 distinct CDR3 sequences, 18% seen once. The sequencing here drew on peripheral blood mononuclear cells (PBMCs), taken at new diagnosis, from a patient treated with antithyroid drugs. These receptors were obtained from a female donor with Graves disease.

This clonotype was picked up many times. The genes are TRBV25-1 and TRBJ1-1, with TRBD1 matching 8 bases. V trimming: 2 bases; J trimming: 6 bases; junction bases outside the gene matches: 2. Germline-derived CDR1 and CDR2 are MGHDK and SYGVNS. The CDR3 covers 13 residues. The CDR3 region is CASSELDRAEAFF. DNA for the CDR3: TGTGCCAGCAGTGAACTGGACAGGGCTGAAGCTTTCTTT.

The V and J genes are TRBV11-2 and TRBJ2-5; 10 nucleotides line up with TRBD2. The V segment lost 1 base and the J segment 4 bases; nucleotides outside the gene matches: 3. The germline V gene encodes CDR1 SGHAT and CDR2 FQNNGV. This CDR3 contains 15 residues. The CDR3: CASSLGASGGETQYF. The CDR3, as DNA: TGTGCCAGCAGCTTAGGCGCTAGCGGGGGAGAGACCCAGTACTTC.

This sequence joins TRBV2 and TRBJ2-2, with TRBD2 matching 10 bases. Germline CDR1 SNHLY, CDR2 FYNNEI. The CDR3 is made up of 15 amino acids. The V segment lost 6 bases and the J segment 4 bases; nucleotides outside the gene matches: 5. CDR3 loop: CASRLAGVGTGELFF. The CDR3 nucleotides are TGTGCCAGCAGGCTAGCGGGAGTTGGCACCGGGGAGCTGTTTTTT.

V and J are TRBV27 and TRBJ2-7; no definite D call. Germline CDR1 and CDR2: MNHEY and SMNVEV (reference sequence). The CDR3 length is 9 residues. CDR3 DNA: TGTTCCGAGACGGACGAGCAGTACTTC. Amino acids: CSETDEQYF.

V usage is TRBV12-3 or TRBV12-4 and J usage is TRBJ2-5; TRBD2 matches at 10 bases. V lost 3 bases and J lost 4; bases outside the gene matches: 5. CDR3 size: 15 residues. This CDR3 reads CASSFTSGKGETQYF. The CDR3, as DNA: TGTGCCAGCAGTTTTACTAGCGGGAAGGGAGAGACCCAGTACTTC.

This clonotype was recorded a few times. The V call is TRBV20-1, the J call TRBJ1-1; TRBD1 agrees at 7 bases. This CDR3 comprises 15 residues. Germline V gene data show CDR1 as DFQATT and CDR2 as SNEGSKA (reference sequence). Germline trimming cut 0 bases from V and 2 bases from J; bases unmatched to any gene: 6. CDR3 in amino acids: CSARDIPGGNTEAFF. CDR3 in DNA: TGCAGTGCTAGAGATATCCCAGGGGGAAACACTGAAGCTTTCTTT.

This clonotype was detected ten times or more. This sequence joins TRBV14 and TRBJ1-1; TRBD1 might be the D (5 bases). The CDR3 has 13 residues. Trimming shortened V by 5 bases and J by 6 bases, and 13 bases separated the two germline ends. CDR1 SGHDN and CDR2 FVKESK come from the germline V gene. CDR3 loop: CASSTLGTAEAFF. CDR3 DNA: TGTGCCAGCAGCACCTTAGGGACGGCTGAAGCTTTCTTT. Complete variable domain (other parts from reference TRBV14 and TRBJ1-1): EAGVTQFPSHSVIEKGQTVTLRCDPISGHDNLYWYRRVMGKEIKFLLHFVKESKQDESGMPNNRFLAERTGGTYSTLKVQPAELEDSGVYFCASSTLGTAEAFFGQGTRLTVV.

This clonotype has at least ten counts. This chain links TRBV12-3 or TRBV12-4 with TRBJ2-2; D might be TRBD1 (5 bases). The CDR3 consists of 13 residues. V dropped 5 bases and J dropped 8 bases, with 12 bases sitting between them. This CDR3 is CASSLGTGGELFF. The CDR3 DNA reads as TGTGCCAGCAGTCTCGGCACAGGTGGGGAGCTGTTTTTT.

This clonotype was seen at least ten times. The CDR3 region has the DNA TGTGCCAGATCCGCGGGGAGGGACTACGAGCAGTACTTC. Protein sequence: CARSAGRDYEQYF. The rearrangement links TRBV2 to TRBJ2-7; 7 bases line up with TRBD2. V gave up 9 bases and J gave up 3 bases; unmatched junction bases: 8. The CDR3 extends over 13 amino acids. Germline assignment: CDR1 SNHLY and CDR2 FYNNEI. Filled out from reference TRBV2 and TRBJ2-7, the complete variable domain reads EPEVTQTPSHQVTQMGQEVILRCVPISNHLYFYWYRQILGQKVEFLVSFYNNEISEKSEIFDDQFSVERPDGSNFTLKIRSTKLEDSAMYFCARSAGRDYEQYFGPGTRLTVT.

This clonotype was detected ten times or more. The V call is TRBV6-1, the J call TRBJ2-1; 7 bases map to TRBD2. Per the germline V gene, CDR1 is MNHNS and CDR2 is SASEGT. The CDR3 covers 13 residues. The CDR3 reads CVSGDYSYNEQFF. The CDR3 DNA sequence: TGTGTATCGGGGGACTATTCCTACAATGAGCAGTTCTTC.

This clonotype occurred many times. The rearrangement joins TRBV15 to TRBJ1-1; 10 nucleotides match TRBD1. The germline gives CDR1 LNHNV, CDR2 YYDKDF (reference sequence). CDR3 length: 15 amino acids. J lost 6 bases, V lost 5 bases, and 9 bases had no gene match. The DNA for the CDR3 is TGTGCCACCAGCGGATCGACAGGGGGCGTCGCTGAAGCTTTCTTT. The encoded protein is CATSGSTGGVAEAFF.

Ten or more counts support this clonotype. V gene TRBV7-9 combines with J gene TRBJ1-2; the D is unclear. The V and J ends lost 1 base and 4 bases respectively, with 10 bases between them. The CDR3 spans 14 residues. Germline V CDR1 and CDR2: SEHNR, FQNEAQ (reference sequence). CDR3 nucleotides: TGTGCCAGCAGCTTAGTTCCTACTGGCTATGGCTACACCTTC. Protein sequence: CASSLVPTGYGYTF.

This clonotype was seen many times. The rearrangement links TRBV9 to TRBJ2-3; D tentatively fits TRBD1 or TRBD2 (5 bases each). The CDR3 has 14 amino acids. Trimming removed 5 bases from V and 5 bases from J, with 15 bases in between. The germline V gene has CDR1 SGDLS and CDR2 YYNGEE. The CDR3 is CASRSEGTGDTQYF. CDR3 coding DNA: TGTGCCAGCAGATCGGAAGGGACCGGAGATACGCAGTATTTT.

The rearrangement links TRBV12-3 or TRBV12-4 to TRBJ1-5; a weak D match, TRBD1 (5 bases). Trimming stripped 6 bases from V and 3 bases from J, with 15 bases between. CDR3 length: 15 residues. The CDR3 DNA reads TGTGCCAGCAGCTACCGGGACGGAATCAATCAGCCCCAGCATTTT. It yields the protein CASSYRDGINQPQHF.

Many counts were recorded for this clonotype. The DNA of the CDR3 is TGTGCCAGCAGTTACACACAGGGGAATGGAAACACCATATATTTT. It encodes CASSYTQGNGNTIYF. This sequence joins TRBV6-5 and TRBJ1-3; 7 bases fit TRBD1. The CDR3 loop spans 15 amino acids. J lost 3 bases, V lost 2 bases, and 4 bases had no gene match. Germline assignment: CDR1 MNHEY and CDR2 SVGAGI.

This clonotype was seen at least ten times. This CDR3 is CASSRTVSNTEAFF. CDR3 in DNA: TGTGCCAGCAGTCGGACAGTGTCGAACACTGAAGCTTTCTTT. The rearrangement links TRBV6-1 to TRBJ1-1, with a weak D call TRBD1 (6 bases). The CDR3 is made up of 14 amino acids. V lost 5 bases and J lost 1, with 11 bases in between. CDR1 and CDR2 from the germline V gene are MNHNS and SASEGT.

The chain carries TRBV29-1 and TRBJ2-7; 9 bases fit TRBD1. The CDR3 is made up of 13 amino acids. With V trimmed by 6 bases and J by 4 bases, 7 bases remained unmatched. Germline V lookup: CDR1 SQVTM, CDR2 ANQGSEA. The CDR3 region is CSVAGTGIYEQYF. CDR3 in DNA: TGCAGCGTGGCCGGGACAGGGATATACGAGCAGTACTTC.

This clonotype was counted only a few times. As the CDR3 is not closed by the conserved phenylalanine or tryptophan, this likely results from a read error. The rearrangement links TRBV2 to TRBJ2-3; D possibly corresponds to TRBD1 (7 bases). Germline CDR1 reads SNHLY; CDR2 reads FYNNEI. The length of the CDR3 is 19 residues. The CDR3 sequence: CTSPGQRIPGLGSTDTQYI. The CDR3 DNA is TGTACCAGTCCGGGACAGCGGATTCCGGGACTGGGAAGCACAGATACGCAGTATATT.

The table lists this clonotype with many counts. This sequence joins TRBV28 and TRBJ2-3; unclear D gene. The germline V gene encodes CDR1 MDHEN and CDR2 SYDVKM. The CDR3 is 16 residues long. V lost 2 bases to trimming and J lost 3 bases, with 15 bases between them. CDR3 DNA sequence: TGTGCCAGCAGTTTAGGCATGTCCGACTTTACAGATACGCAGTATTTT. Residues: CASSLGMSDFTDTQYF.

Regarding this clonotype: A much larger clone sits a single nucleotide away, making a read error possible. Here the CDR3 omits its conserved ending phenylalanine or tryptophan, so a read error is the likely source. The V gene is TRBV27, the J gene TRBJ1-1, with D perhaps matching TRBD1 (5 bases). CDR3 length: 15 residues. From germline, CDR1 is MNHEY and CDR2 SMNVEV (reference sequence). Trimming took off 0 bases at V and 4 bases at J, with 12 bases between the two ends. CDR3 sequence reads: CASSLSITGGTEAFS. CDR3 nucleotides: TGTGCCAGCAGTTTATCGATAACGGGGGGCACTGAAGCTTTCTCT.

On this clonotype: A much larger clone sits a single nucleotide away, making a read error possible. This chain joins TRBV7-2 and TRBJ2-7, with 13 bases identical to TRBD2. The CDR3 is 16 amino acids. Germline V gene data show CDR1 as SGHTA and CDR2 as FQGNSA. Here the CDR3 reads CASGLVGLAGDYEQYF. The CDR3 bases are TGTGCCAGCGGCTTAGTTGGACTAGCGGGAGACTACGAGCAGTACTTC.

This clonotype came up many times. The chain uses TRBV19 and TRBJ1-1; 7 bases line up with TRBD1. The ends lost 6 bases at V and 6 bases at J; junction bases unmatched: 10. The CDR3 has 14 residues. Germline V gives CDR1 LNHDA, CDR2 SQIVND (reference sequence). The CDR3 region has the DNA TGTGCCAGTAGCCGTCGACAGGGTTCGGCTGAAGCTTTCTTT. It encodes CASSRRQGSAEAFF. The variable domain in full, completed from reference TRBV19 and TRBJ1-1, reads DGGITQSPKYLFRKEGQNVTLSCEQNLNHDAMYWYRQDPGQGLRLIYYSQIVNDFQKGDIAEGYSVSREKKESFPLTVTSAQKNPTAFYLCASSRRQGSAEAFFGQGTRLTVV.

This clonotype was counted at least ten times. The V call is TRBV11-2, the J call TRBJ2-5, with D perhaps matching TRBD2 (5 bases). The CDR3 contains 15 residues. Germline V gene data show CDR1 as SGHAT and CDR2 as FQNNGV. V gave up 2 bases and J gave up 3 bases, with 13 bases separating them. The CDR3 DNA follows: TGTGCCAGCAGCTTACCTCCGGGGATGGAAGAGACCCAGTACTTC. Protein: CASSLPPGMEETQYF. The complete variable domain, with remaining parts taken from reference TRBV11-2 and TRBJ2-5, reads EAGVAQSPRYKIIEKRQSVAFWCNPISGHATLYWYQQILGQGPKLLIQFQNNGVVDDSQLPKDRFSAERLKGVDSTLKIQPAKLEDSAVYLCASSLPPGMEETQYFGPGTRLLVL.

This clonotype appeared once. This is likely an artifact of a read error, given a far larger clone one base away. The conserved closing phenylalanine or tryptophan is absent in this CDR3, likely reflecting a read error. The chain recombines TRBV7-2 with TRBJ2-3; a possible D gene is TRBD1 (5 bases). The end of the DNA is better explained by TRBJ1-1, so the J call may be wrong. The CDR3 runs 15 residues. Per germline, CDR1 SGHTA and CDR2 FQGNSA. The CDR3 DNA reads TGTGCCAGCAGCCCGACCGGGACGGTGAACACTGAAGCTTTCCTT. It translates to CASSPTGTVNTEAFL.

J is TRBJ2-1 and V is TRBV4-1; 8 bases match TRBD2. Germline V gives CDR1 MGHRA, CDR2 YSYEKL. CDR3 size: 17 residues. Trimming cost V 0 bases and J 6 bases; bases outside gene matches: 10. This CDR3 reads CASSQDVERESRNEQFF. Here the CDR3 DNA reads TGCGCCAGCAGCCAAGATGTCGAGCGGGAGTCCCGCAATGAGCAGTTCTTC.

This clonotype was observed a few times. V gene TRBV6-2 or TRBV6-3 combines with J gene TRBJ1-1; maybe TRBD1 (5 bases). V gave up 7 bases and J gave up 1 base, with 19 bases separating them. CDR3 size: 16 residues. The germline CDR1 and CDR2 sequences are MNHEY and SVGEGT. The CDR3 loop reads CASTDRGASANTEAFF. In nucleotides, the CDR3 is TGTGCCAGCACTGACAGAGGGGCGTCTGCGAACACTGAAGCTTTCTTT.

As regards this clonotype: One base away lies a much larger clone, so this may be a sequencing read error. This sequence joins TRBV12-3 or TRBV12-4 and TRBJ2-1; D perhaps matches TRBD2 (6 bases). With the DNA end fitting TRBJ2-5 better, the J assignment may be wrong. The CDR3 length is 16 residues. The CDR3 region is CASSWYFDSGQETQYF. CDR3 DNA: TGTGCCAGCAGTTGGTACTTTGACAGCGGGCAAGAGACCCAGTACTTC.

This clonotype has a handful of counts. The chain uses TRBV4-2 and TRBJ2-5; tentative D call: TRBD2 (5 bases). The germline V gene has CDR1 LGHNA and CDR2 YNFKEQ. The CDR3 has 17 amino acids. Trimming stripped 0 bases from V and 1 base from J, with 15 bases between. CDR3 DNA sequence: TGTGCCAGCAGCCAAGAAGCGGAAGCGAGAGGCCAAGAGACCCAGTACTTC. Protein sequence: CASSQEAEARGQETQYF.

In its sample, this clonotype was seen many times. In DNA, the CDR3 is TGTGCCAGCAGCCAGGGGCAGGGAACTGAAGCTTTCTTT. Protein sequence: CASSQGQGTEAFF. V gene TRBV3-1 combines with J gene TRBJ1-1, with D possibly TRBD1 on 5 matching bases. V was shortened by 3 bases and J by 5 bases, with 10 bases between the two germline ends. This CDR3 spans 13 amino acids. CDR1 is LGHDT, CDR2 YNNKEL, per germline (reference sequence).

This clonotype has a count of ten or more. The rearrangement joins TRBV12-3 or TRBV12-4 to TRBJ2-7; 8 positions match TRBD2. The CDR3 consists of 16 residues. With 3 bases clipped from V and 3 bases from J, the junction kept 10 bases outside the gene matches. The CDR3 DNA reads TGTGCCAGCAGTTTCACGGCGGGAGGCCTTATCTACGAGCAGTACTTC. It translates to CASSFTAGGLIYEQYF.

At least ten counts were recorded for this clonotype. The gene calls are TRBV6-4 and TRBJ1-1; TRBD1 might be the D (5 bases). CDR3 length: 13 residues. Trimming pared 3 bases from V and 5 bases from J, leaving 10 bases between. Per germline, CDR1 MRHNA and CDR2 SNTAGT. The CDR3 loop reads CASSERGGTEAFF. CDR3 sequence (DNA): TGTGCCAGCAGTGAACGGGGGGGTACTGAAGCTTTCTTT.

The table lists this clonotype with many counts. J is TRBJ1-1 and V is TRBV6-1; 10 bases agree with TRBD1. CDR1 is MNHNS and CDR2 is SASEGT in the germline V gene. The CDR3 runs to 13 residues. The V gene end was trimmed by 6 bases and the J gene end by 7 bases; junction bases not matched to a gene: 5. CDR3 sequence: CASSLGTGDEAFF. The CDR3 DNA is TGTGCCAGCAGCCTTGGGACAGGGGATGAAGCTTTCTTT.